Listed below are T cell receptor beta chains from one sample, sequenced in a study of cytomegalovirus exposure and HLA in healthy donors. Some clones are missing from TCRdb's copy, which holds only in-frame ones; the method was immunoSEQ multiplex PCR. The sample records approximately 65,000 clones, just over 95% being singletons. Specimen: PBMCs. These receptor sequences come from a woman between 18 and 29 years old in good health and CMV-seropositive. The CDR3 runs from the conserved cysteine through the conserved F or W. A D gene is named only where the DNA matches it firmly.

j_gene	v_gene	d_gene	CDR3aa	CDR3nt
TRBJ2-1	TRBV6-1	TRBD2	CASSLGRGNEQFF	TGTGCCAGCAGTCTCGGGAGGGGCAATGAGCAGTTCTTC
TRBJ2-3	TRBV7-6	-	CASSPLGGAQYF	TGTGCCAGCAGCCCCCTAGGTGGCGCGCAGTATTTT
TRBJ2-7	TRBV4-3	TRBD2	CASSQAIAGSPKEQYF	TGCGCCAGCAGCCAAGCAATAGCGGGGTCCCCAAAGGAGCAGTACTTC
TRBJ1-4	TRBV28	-	CASSPAGARNEKLFF	TGTGCCAGCAGTCCTGCGGGGGCGCGAAATGAAAAACTGTTTTTT
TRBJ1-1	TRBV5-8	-	CASTRVLTEAFF	TGTGCCAGCACCAGGGTCCTCACTGAAGCTTTCTTT
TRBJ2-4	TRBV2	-	CASSESSTGILAKNIQYF	TGTGCCAGCAGTGAATCCTCCACCGGGATCCTAGCCAAAAACATTCAGTACTTC
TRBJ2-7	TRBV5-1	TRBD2	CASRRSSGRANDEQYF	TGCGCCAGCAGAAGGTCTAGCGGGAGAGCGAACGACGAGCAGTACTTC
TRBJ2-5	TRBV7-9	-	CASSLVRDQETQYF	TGTGCCAGCAGCTTAGTGCGGGACCAAGAGACCCAGTACTTC
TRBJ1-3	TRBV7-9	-	CASSSSGGGLDGNTIYF	TGTGCCAGCAGCTCGAGCGGGGGGGGTCTGGATGGAAACACCATATATTTT
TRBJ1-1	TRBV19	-	CASGMDTTQAFF	TGTGCCAGCGGCATGGACACAACCCAAGCTTTCTTT